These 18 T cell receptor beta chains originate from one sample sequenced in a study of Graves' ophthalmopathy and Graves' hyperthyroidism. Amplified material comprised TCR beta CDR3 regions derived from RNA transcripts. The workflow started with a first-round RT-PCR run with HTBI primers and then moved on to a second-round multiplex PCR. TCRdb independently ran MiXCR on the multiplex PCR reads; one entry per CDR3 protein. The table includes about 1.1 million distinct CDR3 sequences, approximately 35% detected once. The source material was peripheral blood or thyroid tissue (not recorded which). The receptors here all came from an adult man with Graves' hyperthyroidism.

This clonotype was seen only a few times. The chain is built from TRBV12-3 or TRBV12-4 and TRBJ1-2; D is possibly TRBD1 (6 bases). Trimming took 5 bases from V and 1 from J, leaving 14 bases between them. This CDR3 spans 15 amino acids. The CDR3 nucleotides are TGTGCCAGCAGTCCGGCAGGGGCTATTAACTATGGCTACACCTTC. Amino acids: CASSPAGAINYGYTF.

Here the CDR3 reads CASSLGPADTQYF. The CDR3 DNA reads TGTGCCAGCAGCTTAGGGCCAGCAGATACGCAGTATTTT. The genes are TRBV7-2 and TRBJ2-3; D ambiguous. V lost 1 base and J lost 4, with 6 bases in between. CDR1 SGHTA and CDR2 FQGNSA come from the germline V gene. The CDR3 contains 13 residues. Based on the CDR3 plus reference TRBV7-2 and TRBJ2-3, the full variable domain is GAGVSQSPSNKVTEKGKDVELRCDPISGHTALYWYRQSLGQGLEFLIYFQGNSAPDKSGLPSDRFSAERTGGSVSTLTIQRTQQEDSAVYLCASSLGPADTQYFGPGTRLTVL.

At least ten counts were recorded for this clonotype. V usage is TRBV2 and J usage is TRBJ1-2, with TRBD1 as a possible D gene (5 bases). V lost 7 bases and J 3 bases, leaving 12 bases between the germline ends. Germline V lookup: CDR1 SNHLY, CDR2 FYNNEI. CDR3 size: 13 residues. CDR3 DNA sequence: TGTGCCAGCAAAAACAGGACCTACTATGGCTACACCTTC. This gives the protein CASKNRTYYGYTF.

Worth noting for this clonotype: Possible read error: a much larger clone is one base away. The CDR3 protein is CASSGYDRQETQYF. CDR3 in DNA: TGTGCCAGCAGTGGATACGACAGGCAAGAGACCCAGTACTTC. The chain joins TRBV2 to TRBJ2-5, with a tentative D call TRBD1 (6 bases). The length of the CDR3 is 14 residues. Looked up from germline, CDR1 is SNHLY and CDR2 is FYNNEI. V lost 4 bases and J lost 2, with 11 bases in between.

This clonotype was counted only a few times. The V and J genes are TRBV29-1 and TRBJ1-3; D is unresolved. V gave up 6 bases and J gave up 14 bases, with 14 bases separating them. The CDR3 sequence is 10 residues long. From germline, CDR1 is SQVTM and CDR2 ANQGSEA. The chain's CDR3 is CSVILPTLYF. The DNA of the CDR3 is TGCAGCGTGATTCTCCCTACCTTATATTTT.

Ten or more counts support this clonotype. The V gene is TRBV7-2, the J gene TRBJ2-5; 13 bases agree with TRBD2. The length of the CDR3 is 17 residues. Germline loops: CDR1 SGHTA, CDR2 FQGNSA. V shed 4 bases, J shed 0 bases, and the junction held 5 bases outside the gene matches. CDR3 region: CASSSRTSGGDQETQYF. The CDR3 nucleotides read TGTGCCAGCAGCTCAAGAACTAGCGGGGGGGACCAAGAGACCCAGTACTTC. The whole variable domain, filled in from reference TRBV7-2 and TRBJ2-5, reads GAGVSQSPSNKVTEKGKDVELRCDPISGHTALYWYRQSLGQGLEFLIYFQGNSAPDKSGLPSDRFSAERTGGSVSTLTIQRTQQEDSAVYLCASSSRTSGGDQETQYFGPGTRLLVL.

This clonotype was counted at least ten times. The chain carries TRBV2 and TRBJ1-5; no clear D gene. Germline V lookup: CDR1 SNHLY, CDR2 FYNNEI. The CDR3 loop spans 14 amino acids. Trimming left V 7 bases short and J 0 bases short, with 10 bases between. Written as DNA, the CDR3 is TGTGCCAGCAAACGGTCCTATAGCAATCAGCCCCAGCATTTT. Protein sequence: CASKRSYSNQPQHF. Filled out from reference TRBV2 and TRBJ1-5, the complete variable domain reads EPEVTQTPSHQVTQMGQEVILRCVPISNHLYFYWYRQILGQKVEFLVSFYNNEISEKSEIFDDQFSVERPDGSNFTLKIRSTKLEDSAMYFCASKRSYSNQPQHFGDGTRLSIL.

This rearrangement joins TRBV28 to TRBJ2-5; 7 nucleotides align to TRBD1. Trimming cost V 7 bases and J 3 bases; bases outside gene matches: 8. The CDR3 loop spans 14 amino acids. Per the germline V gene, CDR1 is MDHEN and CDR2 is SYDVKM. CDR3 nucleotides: TGTGCCAGCACCTCCCGGGACAGAGAAGAGACCCAGTACTTC. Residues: CASTSRDREETQYF.

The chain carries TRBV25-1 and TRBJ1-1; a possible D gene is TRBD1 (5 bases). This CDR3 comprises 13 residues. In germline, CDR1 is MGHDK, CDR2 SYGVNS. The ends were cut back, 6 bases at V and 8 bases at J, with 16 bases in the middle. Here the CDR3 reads CASRSGTVEEAFF. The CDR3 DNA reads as TGTGCCAGCAGGTCCGGGACGGTGGAAGAAGCTTTCTTT.

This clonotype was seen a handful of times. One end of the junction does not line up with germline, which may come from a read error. CDR3 coding DNA: TGTGCCAGCAGGTACTTCCGGCCGAACACTGAAGCTTTCTTT. Translated: CASRYFRPNTEAFF. The chain joins TRBV6-2 or TRBV6-3 to TRBJ1-1, with D unclear. Germline V lookup: CDR1 MNHEY, CDR2 SVGEGT. The length of the CDR3 is 14 residues.

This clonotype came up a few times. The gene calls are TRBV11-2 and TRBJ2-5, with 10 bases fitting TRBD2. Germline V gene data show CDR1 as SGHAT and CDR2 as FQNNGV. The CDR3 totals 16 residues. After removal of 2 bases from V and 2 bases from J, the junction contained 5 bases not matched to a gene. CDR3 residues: CASSLSSGGSQETQYF. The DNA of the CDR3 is TGTGCCAGCAGCTTATCTAGCGGGGGATCACAAGAGACCCAGTACTTC.

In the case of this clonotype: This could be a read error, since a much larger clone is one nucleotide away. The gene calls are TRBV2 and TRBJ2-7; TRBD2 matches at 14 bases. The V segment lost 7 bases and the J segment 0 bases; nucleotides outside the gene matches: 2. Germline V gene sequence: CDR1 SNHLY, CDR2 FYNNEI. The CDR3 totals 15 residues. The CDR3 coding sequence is TGTGCCAGCACCGGGACTAGCGGGAGCTCCTACGAGCAGTACTTC. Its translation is CASTGTSGSSYEQYF.

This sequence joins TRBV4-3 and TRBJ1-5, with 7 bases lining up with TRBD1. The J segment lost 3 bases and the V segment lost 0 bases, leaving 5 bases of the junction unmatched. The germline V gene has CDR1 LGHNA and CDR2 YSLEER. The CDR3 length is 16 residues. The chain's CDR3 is CASSQERQGPNQPQHF. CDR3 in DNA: TGCGCCAGCAGCCAAGAAAGACAGGGACCCAATCAGCCCCAGCATTTT.

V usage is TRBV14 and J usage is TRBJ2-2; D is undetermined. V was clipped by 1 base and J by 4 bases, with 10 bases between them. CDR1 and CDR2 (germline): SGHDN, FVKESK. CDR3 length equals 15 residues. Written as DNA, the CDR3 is TGTGCCAGCAGCCAAGTGGACCAAGGCACCGGGGAGCTGTTTTTT. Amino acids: CASSQVDQGTGELFF.

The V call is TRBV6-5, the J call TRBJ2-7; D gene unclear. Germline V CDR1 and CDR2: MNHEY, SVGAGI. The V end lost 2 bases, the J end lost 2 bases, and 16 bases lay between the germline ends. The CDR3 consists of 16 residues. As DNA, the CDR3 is TGTGCCAGCAGTTACACGCAGGCCAGAGTCCCCTACGAGCAGTACTTC. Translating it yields CASSYTQARVPYEQYF.

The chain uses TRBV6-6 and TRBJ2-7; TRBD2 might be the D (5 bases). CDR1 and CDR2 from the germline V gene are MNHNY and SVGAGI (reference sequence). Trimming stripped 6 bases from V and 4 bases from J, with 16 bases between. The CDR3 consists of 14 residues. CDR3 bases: TGTGCCAGCAGGGGAGATCCTCCGAATTACGAGCAGTACTTC. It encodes CASRGDPPNYEQYF.

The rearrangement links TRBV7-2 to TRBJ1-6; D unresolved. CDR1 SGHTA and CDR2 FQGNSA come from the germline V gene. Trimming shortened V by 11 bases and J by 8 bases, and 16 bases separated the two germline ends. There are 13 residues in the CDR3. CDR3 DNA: TGTGCCGTTCGGACCAGGCCCGATTCACCCCTCCACTTT. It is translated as CAVRTRPDSPLHF. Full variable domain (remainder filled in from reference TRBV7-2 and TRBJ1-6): GAGVSQSPSNKVTEKGKDVELRCDPISGHTALYWYRQSLGQGLEFLIYFQGNSAPDKSGLPSDRFSAERTGGSVSTLTIQRTQQEDSAVYLCAVRTRPDSPLHFGNGTRLTVT.

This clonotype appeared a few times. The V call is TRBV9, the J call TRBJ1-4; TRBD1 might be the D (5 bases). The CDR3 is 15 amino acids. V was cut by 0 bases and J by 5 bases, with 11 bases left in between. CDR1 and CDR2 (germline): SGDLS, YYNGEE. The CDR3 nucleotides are TGTGCCAGCAGCGTAGGTCCAGGGCTGAATGAAAAACTGTTTTTT. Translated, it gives CASSVGPGLNEKLFF.